This TCR beta chain stems from a study of control samples from healthy donors and cancer patients. Libraries were prepared by immunoSEQ multiplex PCR; TCRdb keeps only in-frame clonotypes and omits some of them. Here the sample spans 150,000 to 200,000 clones, 80% to 95% being singletons. V gave up 0 bases and J gave up 2 bases, with 14 bases separating them. The CDR3 consists of 16 residues. The germline V gene encodes CDR1 SGHRS and CDR2 YFSETQ. The chain recombines TRBV5-1 with TRBJ2-5; D gene unclear. This TCR came from a woman aged 55-70 years in good health. The material sequenced was blood. CDR3 DNA sequence: TGCGCCAGCAGCTTGGCCGGTGGAGTCGGGCAAGAGACCCAGTACTTC. It is translated as CASSLAGGVGQETQYF.